The source of this T cell receptor (beta chain) is a study of technical replicates of blood from several donors. With V trimmed by 3 bases and J by 4 bases, 9 bases remained unmatched. The germline V gene has CDR1 SGHTA and CDR2 FQGNSA. The CDR3 is 16 residues long. Produced via immunoSEQ multiplex PCR; TCRdb's table is partial and in-frame only. This repertoire shows 7,500 to 9,500 clones, 85% to 90% found once; its top ten account for 9.5% to 13%. This clone was picked up one time. The chain links TRBV7-2 to TRBJ1-1, with 9 bases that match TRBD1. The sequence was collected from a human donor in good health. The specimen sequenced was PBMCs. CDR3 sequence: CASSFGTGWDVTEAFF. The CDR3, as DNA: TGTGCCAGCAGCTTCGGGACAGGGTGGGACGTCACTGAAGCTTTCTTT.